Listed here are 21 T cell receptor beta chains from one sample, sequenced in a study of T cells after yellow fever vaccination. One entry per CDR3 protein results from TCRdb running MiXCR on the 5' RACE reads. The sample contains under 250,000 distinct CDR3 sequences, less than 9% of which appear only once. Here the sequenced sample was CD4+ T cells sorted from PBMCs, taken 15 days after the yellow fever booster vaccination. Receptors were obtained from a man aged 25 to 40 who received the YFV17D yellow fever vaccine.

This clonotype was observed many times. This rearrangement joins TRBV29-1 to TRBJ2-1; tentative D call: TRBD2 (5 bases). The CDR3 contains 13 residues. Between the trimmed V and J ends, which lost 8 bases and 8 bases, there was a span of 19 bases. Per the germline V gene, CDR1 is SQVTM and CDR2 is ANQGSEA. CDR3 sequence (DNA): TGCAGCTCAGACGGTGGGAGTCTTGATGAGCAGTTCTTC. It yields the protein CSSDGGSLDEQFF.

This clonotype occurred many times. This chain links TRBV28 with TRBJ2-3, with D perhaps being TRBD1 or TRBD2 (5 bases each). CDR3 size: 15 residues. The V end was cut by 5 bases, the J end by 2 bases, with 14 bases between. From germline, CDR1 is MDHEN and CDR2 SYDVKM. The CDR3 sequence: CASSPRDRDTDTQYF. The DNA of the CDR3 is TGTGCCAGCAGTCCACGGGACCGCGACACAGATACGCAGTATTTT.

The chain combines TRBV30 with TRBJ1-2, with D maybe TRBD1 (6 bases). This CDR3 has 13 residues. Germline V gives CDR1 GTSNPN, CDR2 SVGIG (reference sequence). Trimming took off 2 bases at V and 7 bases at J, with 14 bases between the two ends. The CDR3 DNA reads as TGTGCCTGGAGTCGGGGGGGCTGGCGTGGCTACACCTTC. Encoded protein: CAWSRGGWRGYTF.

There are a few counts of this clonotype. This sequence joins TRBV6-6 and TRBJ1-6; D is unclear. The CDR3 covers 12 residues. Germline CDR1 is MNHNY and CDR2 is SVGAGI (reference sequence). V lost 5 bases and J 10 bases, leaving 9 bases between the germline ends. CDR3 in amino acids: CASSPSGSPLHF. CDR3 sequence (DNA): TGTGCCAGCAGTCCCAGCGGGTCACCCCTCCACTTT.

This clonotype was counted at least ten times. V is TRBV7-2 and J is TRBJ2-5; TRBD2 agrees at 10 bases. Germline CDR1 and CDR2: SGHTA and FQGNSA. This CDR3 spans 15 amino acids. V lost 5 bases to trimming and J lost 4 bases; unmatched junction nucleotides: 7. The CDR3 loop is CASSRTSGSLETQYF. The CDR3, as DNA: TGTGCCAGCAGCCGGACTAGCGGAAGCCTAGAGACCCAGTACTTC.

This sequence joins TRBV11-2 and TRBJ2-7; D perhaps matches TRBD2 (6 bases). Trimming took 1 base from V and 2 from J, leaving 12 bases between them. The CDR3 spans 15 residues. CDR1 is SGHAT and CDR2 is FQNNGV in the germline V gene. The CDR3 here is CASSLGVSGAYEQYF. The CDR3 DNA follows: TGTGCCAGCAGCTTAGGGGTTAGCGGAGCCTACGAGCAGTACTTC.

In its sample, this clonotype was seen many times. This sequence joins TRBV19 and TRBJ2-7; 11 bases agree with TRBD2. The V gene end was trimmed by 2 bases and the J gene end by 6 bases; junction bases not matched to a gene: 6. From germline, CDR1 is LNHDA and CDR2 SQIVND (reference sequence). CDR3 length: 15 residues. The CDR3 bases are TGTGCCAGTAGTATACTAGCGGGAGGTGGACGCGAGCAGTACTTC. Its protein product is CASSILAGGGREQYF.

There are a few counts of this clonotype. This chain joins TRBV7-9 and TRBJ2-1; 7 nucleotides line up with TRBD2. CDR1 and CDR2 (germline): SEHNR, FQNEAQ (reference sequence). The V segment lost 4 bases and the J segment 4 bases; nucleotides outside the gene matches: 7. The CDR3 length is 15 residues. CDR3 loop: CASSSWEGRYNEQFF. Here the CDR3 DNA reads TGTGCCAGCAGCTCGTGGGAGGGCCGTTACAATGAGCAGTTCTTC.

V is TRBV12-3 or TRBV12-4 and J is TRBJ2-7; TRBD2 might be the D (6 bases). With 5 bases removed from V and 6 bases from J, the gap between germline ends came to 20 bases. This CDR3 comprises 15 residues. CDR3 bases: TGTGCCAGCAGTCGAGAGTGGAGGGGAATAGCCGAGCAGTACTTC. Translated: CASSREWRGIAEQYF.

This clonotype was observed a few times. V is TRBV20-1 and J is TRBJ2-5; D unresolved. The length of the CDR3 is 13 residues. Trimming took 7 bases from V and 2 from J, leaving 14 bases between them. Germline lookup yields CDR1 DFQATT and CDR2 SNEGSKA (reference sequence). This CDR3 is CSGSDGPQETQYF. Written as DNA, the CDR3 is TGCAGTGGATCGGACGGTCCGCAAGAGACCCAGTACTTC.

The CDR3: CSAAPPIAGYTF. CDR3 in DNA: TGCAGCGCTGCTCCCCCGATAGCTGGCTACACCTTC. The J gene is TRBJ1-2, the V gene TRBV29-1; D is unresolved. The germline V gene encodes CDR1 SQVTM and CDR2 ANQGSEA. The CDR3 totals 12 residues. Trimming cost V 7 bases and J 7 bases, with 16 bases left between them.

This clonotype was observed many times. The CDR3 sequence: CASSLIGSNTGELFF. The CDR3 DNA reads as TGTGCCAGCAGTTTAATAGGCTCGAACACCGGGGAGCTGTTTTTT. The rearrangement joins TRBV28 to TRBJ2-2, with D hard to call. In germline, CDR1 is MDHEN, CDR2 SYDVKM. The CDR3 spans 15 residues. V lost 2 bases and J lost 0, with 7 bases in between.

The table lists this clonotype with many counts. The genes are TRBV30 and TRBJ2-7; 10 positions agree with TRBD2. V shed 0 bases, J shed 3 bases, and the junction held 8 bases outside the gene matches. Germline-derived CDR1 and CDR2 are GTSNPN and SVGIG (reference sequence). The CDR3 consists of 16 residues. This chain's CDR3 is CAWSVVLAGWIYEQYF. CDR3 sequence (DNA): TGTGCCTGGAGTGTAGTACTAGCGGGATGGATCTACGAGCAGTACTTC.

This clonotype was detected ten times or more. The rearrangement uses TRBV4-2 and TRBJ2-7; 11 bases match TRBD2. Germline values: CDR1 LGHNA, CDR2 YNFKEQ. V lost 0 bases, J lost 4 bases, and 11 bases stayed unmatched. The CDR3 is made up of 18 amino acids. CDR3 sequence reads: CASSQDSGLAVTGYEQYF. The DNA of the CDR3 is TGTGCCAGCAGCCAAGATTCGGGACTAGCGGTGACGGGGTACGAGCAGTACTTC.

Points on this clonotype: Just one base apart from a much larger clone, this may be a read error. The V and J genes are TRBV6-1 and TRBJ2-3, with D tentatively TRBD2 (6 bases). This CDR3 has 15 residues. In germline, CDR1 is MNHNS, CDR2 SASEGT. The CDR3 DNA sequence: TGTGCCAGCAGGCTTAGCGGAACTAGCACAGATGCGCAGTATTTT. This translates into CASRLSGTSTDAQYF.

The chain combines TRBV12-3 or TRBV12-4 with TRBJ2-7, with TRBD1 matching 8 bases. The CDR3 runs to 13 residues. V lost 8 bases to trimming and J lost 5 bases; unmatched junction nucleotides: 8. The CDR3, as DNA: TGTGCCAGCTTCCCTGGACAGGGCGACGAGCAGTACTTC. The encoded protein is CASFPGQGDEQYF.

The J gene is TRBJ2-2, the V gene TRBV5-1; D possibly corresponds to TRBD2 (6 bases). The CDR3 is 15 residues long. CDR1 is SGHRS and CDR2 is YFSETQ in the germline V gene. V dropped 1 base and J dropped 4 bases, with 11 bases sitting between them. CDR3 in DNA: TGCGCCAGCAGCTTGCCTGGCGGGGTCACCGGGGAGCTGTTTTTT. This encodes CASSLPGGVTGELFF.

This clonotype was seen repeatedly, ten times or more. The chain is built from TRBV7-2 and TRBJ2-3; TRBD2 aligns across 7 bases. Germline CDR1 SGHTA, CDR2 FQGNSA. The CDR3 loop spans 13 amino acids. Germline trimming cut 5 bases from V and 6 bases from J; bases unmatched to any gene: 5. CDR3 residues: CASSRQLADTQYF. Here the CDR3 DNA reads TGTGCCAGCAGCCGACAACTAGCGGATACGCAGTATTTT.

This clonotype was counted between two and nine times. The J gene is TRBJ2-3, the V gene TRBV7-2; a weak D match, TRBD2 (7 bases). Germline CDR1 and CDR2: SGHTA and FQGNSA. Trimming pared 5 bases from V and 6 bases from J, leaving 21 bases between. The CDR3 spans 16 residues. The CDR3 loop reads CASSPGGRGTADTQYF. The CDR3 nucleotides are TGTGCCAGCAGCCCCGGGGGGAGGGGGACCGCGGATACGCAGTATTTT.

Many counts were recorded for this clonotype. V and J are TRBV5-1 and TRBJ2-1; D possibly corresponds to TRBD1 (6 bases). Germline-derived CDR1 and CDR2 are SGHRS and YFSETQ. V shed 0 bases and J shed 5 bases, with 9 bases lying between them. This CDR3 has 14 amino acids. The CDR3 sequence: CASSLGGQNNEQFF. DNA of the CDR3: TGCGCCAGCAGCTTGGGGGGACAAAACAATGAGCAGTTCTTC.

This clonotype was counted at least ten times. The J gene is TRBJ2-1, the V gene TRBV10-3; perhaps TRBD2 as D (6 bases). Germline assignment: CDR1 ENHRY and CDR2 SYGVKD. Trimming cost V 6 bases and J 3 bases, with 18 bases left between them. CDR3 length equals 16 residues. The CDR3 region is CAIRGTGTEGYNEQFF. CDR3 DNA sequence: TGTGCCATCAGAGGAACCGGGACGGAGGGCTACAATGAGCAGTTCTTC.